Listed below are T cell receptor beta chains from one sample, sequenced in a study of cytomegalovirus exposure and HLA in healthy donors. Method: immunoSEQ multiplex PCR; TCRdb's copy keeps in-frame clones and lacks some. The repertoire includes about 200,000 clones, around 88% of them detected once, and more than 1.1% sits in the top ten. The sample consisted of PBMCs. These TCRs come from a woman in her late teens or twenties in good health and CMV-seronegative. The CDR3 runs from the conserved cysteine through the conserved F or W. D genes are given only for firm matches. The size entry is marked missing in some rows and otherwise reads once, few, many or a size class.

d_call	j_call	v_call	clone_size	cdr3_aa	cdr3_nt
NA	TRBJ1-5	TRBV30	NA	CAWSGGRGIVGNQPQHF	TGTGCCTGGAGTGGTGGGAGGGGAATAGTTGGCAATCAGCCCCAGCATTTT
NA	TRBJ2-6	TRBV5-4	NA	CASSAVMREGANVLTF	TGTGCCAGCAGCGCAGTTATGAGGGAAGGGGCCAACGTCCTGACTTTC
TRBD1	TRBJ1-1	TRBV6-4	NA	CASSVDRGGTEAFF	TGTGCCAGCAGCGTCGACAGGGGAGGAACTGAAGCTTTCTTT
NA	TRBJ1-5	TRBV5-1	once	CASSLGGRGNQPQHF	TGCGCCAGCAGCCTTGGCGGACGGGGAAATCAGCCCCAGCATTTT
NA	TRBJ1-1	TRBV2	NA	CATLGQPNTEAFF	TGTGCCACGTTGGGGCAGCCTAACACTGAAGCTTTCTTT
TRBD1	TRBJ1-2	TRBV7-8	NA	CASSLGLTGGNYGYTF	TGTGCCAGCAGCTTGGGTCTGACAGGGGGGAACTATGGCTACACCTTC
TRBD1	TRBJ2-5	TRBV10-1	NA	CASSAGTALPTQYF	TGCGCCAGCAGTGCCGGGACAGCCTTGCCGACCCAGTACTTC
TRBD2	TRBJ2-1	TRBV7-9	NA	CASSLTGPSGYLNEQFF	TGTGCCAGCAGCTTAACGGGGCCTAGCGGTTACCTTAATGAGCAGTTCTTC
TRBD1	TRBJ2-4	TRBV5-1	NA	CASSLGQFGNIQYF	TGCGCCAGCAGCCTGGGACAGTTCGGGAACATTCAGTACTTC
TRBD1	TRBJ2-1	TRBV9	NA	CASSVGREGQGNRSEQFF	TGTGCCAGCAGCGTAGGGAGGGAAGGACAGGGGAATCGTAGTGAGCAGTTCTTC
NA	TRBJ1-1	TRBV19	NA	CASIAPQGSRNTEAFF	TGTGCCAGTATAGCCCCTCAAGGGAGTAGGAACACTGAAGCTTTCTTT
NA	TRBJ2-5	TRBV6-5	NA	CASRTWTRQETQYF	TGTGCCAGCAGAACCTGGACAAGACAAGAGACCCAGTACTTC
NA	TRBJ2-7	TRBV6-1	NA	CASSEVPGSSGGYSYEQYF	TGTGCCAGCAGTGAAGTGCCAGGGAGTAGCGGAGGGTATAGCTACGAGCAGTACTTC
TRBD2	TRBJ2-1	TRBV9	NA	CASSASGRAYNEQFF	TGTGCCAGCAGCGCGAGCGGGAGGGCCTACAATGAGCAGTTCTTC
TRBD2	TRBJ2-3	TRBV5-1	NA	CASSPDGEAGTDTQYF	TGCGCCAGCAGCCCCGATGGGGAAGCGGGGACAGATACGCAGTATTTT
TRBD1	TRBJ1-5	TRBV10-1	NA	CARTGVNQPQHF	TGCGCCAGGACAGGGGTGAATCAGCCCCAGCATTTT
NA	TRBJ1-5	TRBV2	NA	CASRAQNQPQHF	TGTGCCAGCAGGGCCCAAAATCAGCCCCAGCATTTT
TRBD1	TRBJ2-7	TRBV6-1	NA	CASSEAQLSGTGPLEQYF	TGTGCCAGCAGTGAAGCTCAACTTTCCGGGACAGGGCCCCTCGAGCAGTACTTC
NA	TRBJ2-7	TRBV7-9	few	CASSLVGGSYEQYF	TGTGCCAGCAGCTTAGTCGGCGGATCCTACGAGCAGTACTTC
TRBD2	TRBJ2-7	TRBV19	NA	CASSTHTGMGLAGVYEQYF	TGTGCCAGTAGTACCCACACAGGAATGGGACTAGCGGGAGTCTACGAGCAGTACTTC